This TCR beta chain originates from a study of blood T cell repertoires in COVID-19. Overall study: Sites in the United States, Italy and Spain provided acute and convalescent COVID-19 samples.

Germline V gene lookup returns CDR1 SGHDN and CDR2 FVKESK. The V and J ends lost 3 bases and 6 bases, in that order; junction bases with no gene match: 9. This CDR3 has 15 amino acids. Seattle participants joined during active infection and were tracked over time. The authors' processing: From reference gene primer amplification, estimates of nucleated cell counts were derived. Clones were sequenced by immunoSEQ multiplex PCR, and TCRdb holds only the in-frame ones, with some missing. V, J and clone size derive from that table, while D and trimming were established from the DNA sequence. The table lists hundreds of thousands of clones, roughly 90% of them singletons.

The receptor was derived from a woman under 40 with COVID-19, enrolled during active disease. V usage is TRBV14 and J usage is TRBJ2-3, with TRBD2 matching over 7 bases. Sequences were obtained from peripheral blood. The CDR3 nucleotides read TGTGCCAGCAGCCATTATAACCGGGGGGACGATACGCAGTATTTT. Protein sequence: CASSHYNRGDDTQYF.